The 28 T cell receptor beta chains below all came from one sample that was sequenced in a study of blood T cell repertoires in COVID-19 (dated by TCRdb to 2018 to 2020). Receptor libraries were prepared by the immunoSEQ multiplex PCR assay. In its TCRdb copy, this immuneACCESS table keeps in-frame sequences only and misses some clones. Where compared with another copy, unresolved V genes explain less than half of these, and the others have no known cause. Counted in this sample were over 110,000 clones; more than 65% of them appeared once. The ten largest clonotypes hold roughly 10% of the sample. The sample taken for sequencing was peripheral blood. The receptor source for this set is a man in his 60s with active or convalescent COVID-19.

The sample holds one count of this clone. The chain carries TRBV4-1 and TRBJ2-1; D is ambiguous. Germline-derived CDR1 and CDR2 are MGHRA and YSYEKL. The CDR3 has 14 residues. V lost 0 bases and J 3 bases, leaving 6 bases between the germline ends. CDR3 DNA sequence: TGCGCCAGCAGCCAAGATCCTCTCTACAATGAGCAGTTCTTC. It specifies CASSQDPLYNEQFF.

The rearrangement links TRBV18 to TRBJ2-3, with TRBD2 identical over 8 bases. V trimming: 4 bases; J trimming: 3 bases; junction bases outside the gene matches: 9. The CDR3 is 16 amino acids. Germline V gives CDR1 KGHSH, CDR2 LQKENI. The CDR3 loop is CASSLSSGRATDTQYF. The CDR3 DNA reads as TGTGCCAGCTCACTCTCCAGCGGGAGAGCAACAGATACGCAGTATTTT.

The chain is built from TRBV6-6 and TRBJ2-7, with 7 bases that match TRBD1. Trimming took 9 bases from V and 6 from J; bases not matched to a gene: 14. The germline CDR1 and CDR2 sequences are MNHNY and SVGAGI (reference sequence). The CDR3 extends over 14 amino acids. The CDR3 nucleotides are TGTGCCAGTCTAGAAACCCAGGGGGTTGGCGAGCAGTACGTC. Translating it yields CASLETQGVGEQYV.

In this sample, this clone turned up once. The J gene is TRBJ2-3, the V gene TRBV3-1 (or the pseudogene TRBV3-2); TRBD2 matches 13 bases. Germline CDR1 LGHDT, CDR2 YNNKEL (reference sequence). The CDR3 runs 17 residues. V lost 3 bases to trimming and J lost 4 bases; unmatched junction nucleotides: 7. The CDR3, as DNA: TGTGCCAGCAGCCACCGGACTAGCGGGAGTGGGGCAGATACGCAGTATTTT. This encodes CASSHRTSGSGADTQYF.

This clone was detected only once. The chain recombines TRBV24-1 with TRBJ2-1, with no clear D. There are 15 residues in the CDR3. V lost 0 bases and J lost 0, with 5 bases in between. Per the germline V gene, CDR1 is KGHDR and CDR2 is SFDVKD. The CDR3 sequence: CATSDLQLSYNEQFF. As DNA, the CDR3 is TGTGCCACCAGTGATTTGCAACTCTCCTACAATGAGCAGTTCTTC.

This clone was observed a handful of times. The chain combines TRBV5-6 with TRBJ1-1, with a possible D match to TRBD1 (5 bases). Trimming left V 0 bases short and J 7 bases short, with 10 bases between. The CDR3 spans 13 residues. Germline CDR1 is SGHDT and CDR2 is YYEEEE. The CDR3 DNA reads TGTGCCAGCAGCTTGGCGGGGGAGGTTGAAGCTTTCTTT. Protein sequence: CASSLAGEVEAFF.

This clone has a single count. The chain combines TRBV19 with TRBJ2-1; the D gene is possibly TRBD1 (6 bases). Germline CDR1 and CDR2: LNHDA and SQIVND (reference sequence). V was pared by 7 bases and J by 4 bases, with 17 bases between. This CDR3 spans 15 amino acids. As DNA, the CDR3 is TGTGCCAGTACCTTCCGGGGACAAGGATACAATGAGCAGTTCTTC. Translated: CASTFRGQGYNEQFF.

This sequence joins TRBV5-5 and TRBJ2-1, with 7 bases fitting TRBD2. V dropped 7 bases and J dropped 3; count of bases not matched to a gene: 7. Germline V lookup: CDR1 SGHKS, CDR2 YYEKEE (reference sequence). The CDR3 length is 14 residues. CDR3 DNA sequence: TGTGCCAGCGATGGGGGAGGGGTCTACAATGAGCAGTTCTTC. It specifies CASDGGGVYNEQFF.

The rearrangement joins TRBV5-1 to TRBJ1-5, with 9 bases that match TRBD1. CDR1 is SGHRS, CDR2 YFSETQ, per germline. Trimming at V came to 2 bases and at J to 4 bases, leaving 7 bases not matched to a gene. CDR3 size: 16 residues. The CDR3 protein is CASSLGGDRGNQPQHF. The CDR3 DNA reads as TGCGCCAGCAGCTTAGGGGGAGACAGGGGGAATCAGCCCCAGCATTTT.

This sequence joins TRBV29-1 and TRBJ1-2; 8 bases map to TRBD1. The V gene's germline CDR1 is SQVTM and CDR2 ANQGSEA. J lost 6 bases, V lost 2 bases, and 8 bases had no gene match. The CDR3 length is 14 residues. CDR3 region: CSVESRGRANGYTF. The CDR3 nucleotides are TGCAGCGTTGAAAGCAGGGGGCGAGCTAATGGCTACACCTTC. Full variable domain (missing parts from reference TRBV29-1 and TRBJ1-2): SAVISQKPSRDICQRGTSLTIQCQVDSQVTMMFWYRQQPGQSLTLIATANQGSEATYESGFVIDKFPISRPNLTFSTLTVSNMSPEDSSIYLCSVESRGRANGYTFGSGTRLTVV.

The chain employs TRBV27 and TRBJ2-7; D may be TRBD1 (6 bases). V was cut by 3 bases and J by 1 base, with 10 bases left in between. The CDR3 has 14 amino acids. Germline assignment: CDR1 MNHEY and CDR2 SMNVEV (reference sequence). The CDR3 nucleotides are TGTGCCAGCAGTTTGGGCAGGGGATCCTACGAGCAGTACGTC. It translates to CASSLGRGSYEQYV.

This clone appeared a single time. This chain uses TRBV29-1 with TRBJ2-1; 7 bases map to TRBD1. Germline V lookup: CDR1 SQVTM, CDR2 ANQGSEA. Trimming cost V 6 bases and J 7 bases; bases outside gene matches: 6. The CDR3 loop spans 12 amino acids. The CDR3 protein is CSVATGYNEQFF. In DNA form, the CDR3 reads TGCAGCGTCGCGACAGGGTATAATGAGCAGTTCTTC.

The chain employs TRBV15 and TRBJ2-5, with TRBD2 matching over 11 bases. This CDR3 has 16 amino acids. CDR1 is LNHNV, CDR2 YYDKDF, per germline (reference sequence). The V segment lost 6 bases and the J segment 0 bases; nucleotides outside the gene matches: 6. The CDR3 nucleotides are TGTGCCACCAGTAGGACTAGCGGGTTTTACCAAGAGACCCAGTACTTC. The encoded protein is CATSRTSGFYQETQYF.

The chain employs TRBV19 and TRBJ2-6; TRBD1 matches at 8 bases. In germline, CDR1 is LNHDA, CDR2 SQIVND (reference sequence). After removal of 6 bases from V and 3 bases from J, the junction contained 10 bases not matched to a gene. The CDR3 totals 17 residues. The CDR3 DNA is TGTGCCAGTAGGCTCAGGGGGCAGGCCGGTGGGGCCAACGTCCTGACTTTC. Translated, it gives CASRLRGQAGGANVLTF.

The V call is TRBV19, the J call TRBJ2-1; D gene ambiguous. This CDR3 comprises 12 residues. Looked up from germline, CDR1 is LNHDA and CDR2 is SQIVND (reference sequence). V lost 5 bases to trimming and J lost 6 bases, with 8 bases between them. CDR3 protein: CASSPNSNEQFF. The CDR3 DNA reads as TGTGCCAGTAGTCCTAACAGCAATGAGCAGTTCTTC.

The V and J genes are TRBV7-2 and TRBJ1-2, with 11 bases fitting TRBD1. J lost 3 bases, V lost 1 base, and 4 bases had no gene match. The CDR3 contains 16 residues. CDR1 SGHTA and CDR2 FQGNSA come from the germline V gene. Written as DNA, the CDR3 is TGTGCCAGCAGCTTAGTTGGGACAGGGGGGGACTATGGCTACACCTTC. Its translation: CASSLVGTGGDYGYTF. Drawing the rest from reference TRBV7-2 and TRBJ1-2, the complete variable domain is GAGVSQSPSNKVTEKGKDVELRCDPISGHTALYWYRQSLGQGLEFLIYFQGNSAPDKSGLPSDRFSAERTGGSVSTLTIQRTQQEDSAVYLCASSLVGTGGDYGYTFGSGTRLTVV.

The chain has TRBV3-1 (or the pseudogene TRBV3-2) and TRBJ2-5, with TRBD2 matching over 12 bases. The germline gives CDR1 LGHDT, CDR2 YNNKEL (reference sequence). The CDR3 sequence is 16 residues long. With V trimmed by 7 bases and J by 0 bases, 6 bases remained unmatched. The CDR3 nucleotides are TGTGCCAGCACCCTAGCGGGGGGGGAGTACCAAGAGACCCAGTACTTC. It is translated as CASTLAGGEYQETQYF.

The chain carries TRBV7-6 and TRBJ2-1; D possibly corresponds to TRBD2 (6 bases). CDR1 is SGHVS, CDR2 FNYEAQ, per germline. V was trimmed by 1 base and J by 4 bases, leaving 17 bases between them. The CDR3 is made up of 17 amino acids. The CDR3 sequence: CASSLGLRVREYNEQFF. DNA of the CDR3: TGTGCCAGCAGCTTAGGCCTTCGCGTACGGGAGTACAATGAGCAGTTCTTC.

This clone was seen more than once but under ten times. CDR3 protein: CASSRDSYFYNEQFF. Here the CDR3 DNA reads TGTGCCAGTAGTAGGGACAGTTATTTTTACAATGAGCAGTTCTTC. This chain joins TRBV19 and TRBJ2-1; 7 bases are a match to TRBD1. This CDR3 contains 15 residues. J gave up 4 bases and V 4 bases, and 7 bases lay outside the gene matches. Per the germline V gene, CDR1 is LNHDA and CDR2 is SQIVND (reference sequence).

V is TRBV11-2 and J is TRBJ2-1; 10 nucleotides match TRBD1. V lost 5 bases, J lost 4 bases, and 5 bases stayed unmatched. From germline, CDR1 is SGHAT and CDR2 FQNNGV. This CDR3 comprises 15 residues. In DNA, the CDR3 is TGTGCCAGCAGCCCCAGGACAGGGGGGTACAATGAGCAGTTCTTC. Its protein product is CASSPRTGGYNEQFF.

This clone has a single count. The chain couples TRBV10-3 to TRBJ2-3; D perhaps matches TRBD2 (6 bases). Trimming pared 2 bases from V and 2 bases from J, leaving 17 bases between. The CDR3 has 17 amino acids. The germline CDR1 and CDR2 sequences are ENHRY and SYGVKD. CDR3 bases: TGTGCCATCAGTGAGGGGGGAGGACCTGTTTCCACAGATACGCAGTATTTT. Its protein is CAISEGGGPVSTDTQYF.

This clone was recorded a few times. Here the CDR3 DNA reads TGTGCCAGCTCACGGAGCTCTGGGGCCAACGTCCTGACTTTC. Protein product: CASSRSSGANVLTF. V gene TRBV18 combines with J gene TRBJ2-6, with no clear D. Germline V gives CDR1 KGHSH, CDR2 LQKENI. The V gene lost 4 bases and the J gene lost 0 bases, with 4 bases spanning the gap. CDR3 length equals 14 residues.

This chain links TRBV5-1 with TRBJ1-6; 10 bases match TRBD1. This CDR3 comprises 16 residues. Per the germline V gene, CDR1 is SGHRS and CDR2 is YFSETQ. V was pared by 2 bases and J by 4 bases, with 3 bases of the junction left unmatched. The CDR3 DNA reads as TGCGCCAGCAGCTTCCGGACAGGGGGTTATAATTCACCCCTCCACTTT. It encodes CASSFRTGGYNSPLHF.

CDR3: CASSESESSPYGEQFF. For the CDR3, the DNA is TGTGCCAGCAGTGAATCTGAGTCGAGCCCTTACGGGGAGCAGTTCTTC. This chain connects TRBV6-1 to TRBJ2-1; D gene unclear. The V gene lost 2 bases and the J gene lost 10 bases, with 21 bases spanning the gap. The germline V gene encodes CDR1 MNHNS and CDR2 SASEGT. This CDR3 has 16 residues.

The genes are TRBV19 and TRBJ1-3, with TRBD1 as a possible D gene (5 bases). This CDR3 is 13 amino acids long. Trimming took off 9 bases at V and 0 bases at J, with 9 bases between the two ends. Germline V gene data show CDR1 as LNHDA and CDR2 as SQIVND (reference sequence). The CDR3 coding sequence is TGTGCCAGCGGTAGGGGCTCTGGAAACACCATATATTTT. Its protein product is CASGRGSGNTIYF.

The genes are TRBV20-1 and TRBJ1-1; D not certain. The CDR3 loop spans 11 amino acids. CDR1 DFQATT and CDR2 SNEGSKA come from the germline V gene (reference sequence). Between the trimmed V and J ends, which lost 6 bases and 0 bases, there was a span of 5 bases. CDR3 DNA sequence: TGCAGTGCGGAGCTGAACACTGAAGCTTTCTTT. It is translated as CSAELNTEAFF.

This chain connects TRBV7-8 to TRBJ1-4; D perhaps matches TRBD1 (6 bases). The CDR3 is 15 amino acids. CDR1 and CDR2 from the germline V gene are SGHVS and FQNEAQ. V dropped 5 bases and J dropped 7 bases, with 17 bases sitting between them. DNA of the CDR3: TGTGCCAGCAGCCCGCGCACAGGGTTTACTGAAAAACTGTTTTTT. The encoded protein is CASSPRTGFTEKLFF.

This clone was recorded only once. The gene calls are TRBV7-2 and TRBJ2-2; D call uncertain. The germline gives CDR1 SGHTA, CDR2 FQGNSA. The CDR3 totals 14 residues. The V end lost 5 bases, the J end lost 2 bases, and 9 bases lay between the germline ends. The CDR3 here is CASSMGPNTGELFF. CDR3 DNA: TGTGCCAGCAGCATGGGCCCCAACACCGGGGAGCTGTTTTTT.